These 29 T cell receptor beta chains were all obtained from the same sample, sequenced in a study of cytomegalovirus exposure and HLA in healthy donors. It was with 60 Vbeta and 13 Jbeta primers that the PCR ran. Data came from immunoSEQ multiplex PCR; TCRdb stores just in-frame clones and leaves some out. The data hold 85,000 to 110,000 clones, with around 79% observed a single time. The sequencing input was PBMCs. These receptors were taken from a man aged 45-60 years in good health and CMV-seropositive.

The chain couples TRBV4-1 to TRBJ1-2; 10 bases are shared with TRBD1. The CDR3 runs to 14 residues. Trimming removed 3 bases from V and 8 bases from J; junction bases left unmatched: 6. From germline, CDR1 is MGHRA and CDR2 YSYEKL. The chain's CDR3 is CASSQPGQGFGYTF. The CDR3 DNA follows: TGCGCCAGCAGCCAGCCGGGACAGGGGTTCGGCTACACCTTC.

The V gene is TRBV11-1, the J gene TRBJ2-5, with 9 bases lining up with TRBD1. Germline-derived CDR1 and CDR2 are SGHAT and FQDESV (reference sequence). V shed 7 bases, J shed 0 bases, and the junction held 9 bases outside the gene matches. The CDR3 extends over 16 amino acids. DNA of the CDR3: TGTGCCAGCACCCCCACACAGGGGGCGGACCAAGAGACCCAGTACTTC. It encodes CASTPTQGADQETQYF.

V usage is TRBV5-6 and J usage is TRBJ2-1, with 13 bases that match TRBD2. Trimming took 4 bases from V and 7 from J; bases not matched to a gene: 8. Germline V gene sequence: CDR1 SGHDT, CDR2 YYEEEE. The CDR3 runs to 16 residues. Here the CDR3 DNA reads TGTGCCAGCAGCCCAACTAGCGGGAGGGCCTGGAATGAGCAGTTCTTC. Translated: CASSPTSGRAWNEQFF.

This sequence joins TRBV11-2 and TRBJ2-3, with unresolved D. Germline V CDR1 and CDR2: SGHAT, FQNNGV. The CDR3 has 15 residues. Trimming took off 0 bases at V and 4 bases at J, with 11 bases between the two ends. CDR3 sequence: CASSLDLVEADTQYF. The CDR3 nucleotides read TGTGCCAGCAGCTTAGACCTAGTAGAGGCAGATACGCAGTATTTT.

The chain links TRBV27 to TRBJ1-2; perhaps TRBD1 as D (5 bases). V lost 3 bases, J lost 4 bases, and 15 bases lay in between. The CDR3 is made up of 15 amino acids. Germline loops: CDR1 MNHEY, CDR2 SMNVEV (reference sequence). The CDR3 coding sequence is TGTGCCAGCAGTTTTAAGGGACTTTCCCGCTATGGCTACACCTTC. Translated: CASSFKGLSRYGYTF.

The CDR3 DNA follows: TGTGCCAGCAGTGGGGGGACAGGGTACTATGGCTACACCTTC. Amino acid sequence: CASSGGTGYYGYTF. This chain joins TRBV25-1 and TRBJ1-2; the match to TRBD1 covers 9 bases. Trimming took 4 bases from V and 3 from J; bases not matched to a gene: 3. Germline CDR1 MGHDK, CDR2 SYGVNS. The CDR3 has 14 amino acids.

The J gene is TRBJ2-1, the V gene TRBV5-1; 7 bases align to TRBD2. This CDR3 has 15 amino acids. Looked up from germline, CDR1 is SGHRS and CDR2 is YFSETQ. V lost 0 bases to trimming and J lost 1 base; unmatched junction nucleotides: 1. This chain's CDR3 is CASSLVGGSYNEQFF. CDR3 DNA sequence: TGCGCCAGCAGCTTGGTCGGGGGGTCCTACAATGAGCAGTTCTTC. The whole variable domain, filled in from reference TRBV5-1 and TRBJ2-1, reads KAGVTQTPRYLIKTRGQQVTLSCSPISGHRSVSWYQQTPGQGLQFLFEYFSETQRNKGNFPGRFSGRQFSNSRSEMNVSTLELGDSALYLCASSLVGGSYNEQFFGPGTRLTVL.

The chain combines TRBV5-1 with TRBJ1-1; 7 positions match TRBD1. J was trimmed by 4 bases and V by 0 bases; bases with no gene match: 12. There are 17 residues in the CDR3. CDR1 is SGHRS, CDR2 YFSETQ, per germline. The CDR3 loop reads CASSLARDSSSGTEAFF. The CDR3 DNA reads TGCGCCAGCAGCTTGGCTAGGGACAGCTCCTCTGGCACTGAAGCTTTCTTT.

This sequence joins TRBV27 and TRBJ1-2; 7 bases line up with TRBD1. CDR1 is MNHEY and CDR2 is SMNVEV in the germline V gene (reference sequence). The CDR3 extends over 15 amino acids. Trimming took 5 bases from V and 5 from J; bases not matched to a gene: 11. The CDR3 sequence is CASSTYRGWGYGYTF. The CDR3 DNA reads TGTGCCAGCAGTACCTACAGGGGTTGGGGGTATGGCTACACCTTC.

The chain is built from TRBV4-1 and TRBJ2-7, with unresolved D. Trimming stripped 4 bases from V and 5 bases from J, with 15 bases between. CDR3 length: 14 amino acids. The V gene's germline CDR1 is MGHRA and CDR2 YSYEKL. The CDR3 protein is CASSPLALSNEQYF. CDR3 nucleotides: TGCGCCAGCAGCCCGTTAGCCCTTTCCAACGAGCAGTACTTC.

The chain recombines TRBV5-1 with TRBJ2-1, with 8 positions matching TRBD2. The V gene's germline CDR1 is SGHRS and CDR2 YFSETQ. This CDR3 has 16 amino acids. The V and J ends lost 3 bases and 4 bases, in that order; junction bases with no gene match: 9. Here the CDR3 reads CASSWTSLAEYNEQFF. The CDR3 DNA reads as TGCGCCAGCAGCTGGACTAGCTTGGCGGAATACAATGAGCAGTTCTTC.

The J gene is TRBJ2-1, the V gene TRBV7-7; 14 bases align to TRBD2. The CDR3 runs to 15 residues. Looked up from germline, CDR1 is SSHAT and CDR2 is FNYEAQ (reference sequence). The trim removed 5 bases at V and 6 bases at J, leaving 3 bases unmatched. In nucleotides, the CDR3 is TGTGCCAGCAGCCAGGGACTAGCGGGAGCCAATGAGCAGTTCTTC. This gives the protein CASSQGLAGANEQFF.

The rearrangement uses TRBV28 and TRBJ2-7; D perhaps matches TRBD1 (5 bases). V was cut by 7 bases and J by 2 bases, with 12 bases left in between. This CDR3 contains 13 residues. Germline CDR1 is MDHEN and CDR2 is SYDVKM. CDR3 sequence (DNA): TGTGCCAGCATCAGGGCCCCCACCTACGAGCAGTACTTC. Its protein product is CASIRAPTYEQYF.

Written as DNA, the CDR3 is TGTGCCAGCAGCGAGGGCAGGGCGCTGTGGGAGACCCAGTACTTC. Protein sequence: CASSEGRALWETQYF. The V and J genes are TRBV9 and TRBJ2-5, with D possibly being TRBD1 (5 bases). V was pared by 3 bases and J by 5 bases, with 17 bases between. The CDR3 has 15 amino acids. Germline lookup yields CDR1 SGDLS and CDR2 YYNGEE.

The chain carries TRBV6-6 and TRBJ2-3, with a tentative D call TRBD1 (6 bases). CDR1 and CDR2 from the germline V gene are MNHNY and SVGAGI (reference sequence). The germline V and J ends were trimmed by 8 bases and 5 bases, with 23 bases remaining between them. This CDR3 is built from 16 residues. Written as DNA, the CDR3 is TGTGCCAGCGGTCCTGTGTTTGGTGGGGGCGGAGATACGCAGTATTTT. Its protein is CASGPVFGGGGDTQYF.

The chain links TRBV6-1 to TRBJ1-6; 7 bases fit TRBD1. This CDR3 has 15 residues. The germline V gene encodes CDR1 MNHNS and CDR2 SASEGT. V shed 4 bases, J shed 7 bases, and the junction held 7 bases outside the gene matches. CDR3 residues: CASSVQTGSNSPLHF. CDR3 nucleotide sequence: TGTGCCAGCAGTGTCCAGACAGGGTCCAATTCACCCCTCCACTTT.

This clone showed up just a few times. The CDR3 spells CAWRVNRLAVYNEQFF. As DNA, the CDR3 is TGTGCCTGGAGGGTTAACAGACTAGCGGTTTACAATGAGCAGTTCTTC. The chain links TRBV30 to TRBJ2-1; TRBD2 matches at 9 bases. Per germline, CDR1 GTSNPN and CDR2 SVGIG (reference sequence). This CDR3 is built from 16 residues. Trimming at V came to 3 bases and at J to 4 bases, leaving 10 bases not matched to a gene. Variable domain in full (rest from reference TRBV30 and TRBJ2-1): SQTIHQWPATLVQPVGSPLSLECTVEGTSNPNLYWYRQAAGRGLQLLFYSVGIGQISSEVPQNLSASRPQDRQFILSSKKLLLSDSGFYLCAWRVNRLAVYNEQFFGPGTRLTVL.

This chain joins TRBV28 and TRBJ2-3, with D unclear. CDR3 length: 13 amino acids. Germline V CDR1 and CDR2: MDHEN, SYDVKM. V gave up 7 bases and J gave up 0 bases, with 8 bases separating them. CDR3 DNA sequence: TGTGCCAGCACCGCGACTAGCACAGATACGCAGTATTTT. Amino acid sequence: CASTATSTDTQYF.

The DNA for the CDR3 is TGTGCCAGCAGTTCTAGCGGGAGGAACACAGATACGCAGTATTTT. It translates to CASSSSGRNTDTQYF. The chain recombines TRBV6-5 with TRBJ2-3; 11 positions agree with TRBD2. Per the germline V gene, CDR1 is MNHEY and CDR2 is SVGAGI. CDR3 length: 15 residues. V shed 4 bases and J 2 bases; nucleotides not matched to a gene: 2.

V is TRBV6-5 and J is TRBJ2-5, with 9 bases that match TRBD1. The CDR3 runs 15 residues. V lost 4 bases and J lost 2; bases outside the gene matches: 5. Germline V lookup: CDR1 MNHEY, CDR2 SVGAGI. As DNA, the CDR3 is TGTGCCAGCAGTTTCCTGACAGGGGGACAAGAGACCCAGTACTTC. It is translated as CASSFLTGGQETQYF.

The chain uses TRBV18 and TRBJ2-5; D may be TRBD1 (6 bases). The CDR3 length is 14 residues. Germline CDR1 KGHSH, CDR2 LQKENI. V was clipped by 5 bases and J by 5 bases, with 15 bases between them. As DNA, the CDR3 is TGTGCCAGCTCAGGGGGCGGCACCGGGGAGACCCAGTACTTC. It translates to CASSGGGTGETQYF.

The genes are TRBV7-9 and TRBJ1-2; TRBD1 matches at 9 bases. Germline loops: CDR1 SEHNR, CDR2 FQNEAQ (reference sequence). The CDR3 contains 14 residues. J gave up 8 bases and V 6 bases, and 10 bases lay outside the gene matches. For the CDR3, the DNA is TGTGCCAGCAGTCTAGGGACAGGGAAGGGAGGCTACACCTTC. It specifies CASSLGTGKGGYTF.

The V and J genes are TRBV6-4 and TRBJ1-3; no clear D gene. The germline gives CDR1 MRHNA, CDR2 SNTAGT. The CDR3 has 12 residues. Trimming cost V 0 bases and J 7 bases, with 4 bases left between them. The CDR3 here is CASSDSGNTIYF. In nucleotides, the CDR3 is TGTGCCAGCAGTGACTCCGGGAACACCATATATTTT.

CDR3 sequence: CASSRTATNEKLFF. DNA of the CDR3: TGTGCCAGCAGCCGGACAGCAACTAATGAAAAACTGTTTTTT. The rearrangement links TRBV7-6 to TRBJ1-4; D perhaps matches TRBD1 (6 bases). There are 14 residues in the CDR3. The V end was cut by 5 bases, the J end by 0 bases, with 7 bases between. The germline V gene encodes CDR1 SGHVS and CDR2 FNYEAQ. Full variable domain (missing parts from reference TRBV7-6 and TRBJ1-4): GAGVSQSPRYKVTKRGQDVALRCDPISGHVSLYWYRQALGQGPEFLTYFNYEAQQDKSGLPNDRFSAERPEGSISTLTIQRTEQRDSAMYRCASSRTATNEKLFFGSGTQLSVL.

V is TRBV19 and J is TRBJ2-1, with 9 bases matching TRBD2. CDR1 LNHDA and CDR2 SQIVND come from the germline V gene (reference sequence). V lost 6 bases, J lost 2 bases, and 5 bases stayed unmatched. This CDR3 has 15 amino acids. CDR3 in DNA: TGTGCCAGTAGCGAAACTAGCGGGCCCTACAATGAGCAGTTCTTC. Its protein is CASSETSGPYNEQFF.

V usage is TRBV15 and J usage is TRBJ2-3; D may be TRBD2 (6 bases). The germline V and J ends were trimmed by 1 base and 3 bases, with 8 bases remaining between them. This CDR3 is 14 amino acids long. Germline assignment: CDR1 LNHNV and CDR2 YYDKDF (reference sequence). CDR3: CATSRGLATDTQYF. CDR3 nucleotides: TGTGCCACCAGCAGAGGTCTAGCGACAGATACGCAGTATTTT.

This clone was observed a few times. J is TRBJ2-2 and V is TRBV7-4; 7 bases are a match to TRBD1. The V gene end was trimmed by 3 bases and the J gene end by 0 bases; junction bases not matched to a gene: 13. Germline-derived CDR1 and CDR2 are SGHVT and SQSDAQ. The CDR3 totals 19 residues. The CDR3 sequence is CASSLLQGVPISNTGELFF. CDR3 DNA: TGTGCCAGCAGCTTGTTGCAGGGGGTTCCTATTTCGAACACCGGGGAGCTGTTTTTT.

In this sample, this clone turned up once. The V and J genes are TRBV7-9 and TRBJ2-7, with TRBD2 matching 9 bases. The germline V gene encodes CDR1 SEHNR and CDR2 FQNEAQ (reference sequence). This CDR3 region has 17 residues. V lost 0 bases, J lost 2 bases, and 8 bases stayed unmatched. In nucleotides, the CDR3 is TGTGCCAGCAGCTTAGCGCTGACTAGCGGCCAAACCTACGAGCAGTACTTC. It encodes CASSLALTSGQTYEQYF.

The chain uses TRBV11-2 and TRBJ2-5, with a possible D match to TRBD2 (7 bases). The end of the DNA aligns better with TRBJ2-7, so the J call may be wrong. Germline-derived CDR1 and CDR2 are SGHAT and FQNNGV. This CDR3 comprises 14 residues. The CDR3 spells CASSLHAGANEQYF. The CDR3 coding sequence is TGTGCCAGCAGCTTACACGCGGGGGCTAACGAGCAGTACTTC.